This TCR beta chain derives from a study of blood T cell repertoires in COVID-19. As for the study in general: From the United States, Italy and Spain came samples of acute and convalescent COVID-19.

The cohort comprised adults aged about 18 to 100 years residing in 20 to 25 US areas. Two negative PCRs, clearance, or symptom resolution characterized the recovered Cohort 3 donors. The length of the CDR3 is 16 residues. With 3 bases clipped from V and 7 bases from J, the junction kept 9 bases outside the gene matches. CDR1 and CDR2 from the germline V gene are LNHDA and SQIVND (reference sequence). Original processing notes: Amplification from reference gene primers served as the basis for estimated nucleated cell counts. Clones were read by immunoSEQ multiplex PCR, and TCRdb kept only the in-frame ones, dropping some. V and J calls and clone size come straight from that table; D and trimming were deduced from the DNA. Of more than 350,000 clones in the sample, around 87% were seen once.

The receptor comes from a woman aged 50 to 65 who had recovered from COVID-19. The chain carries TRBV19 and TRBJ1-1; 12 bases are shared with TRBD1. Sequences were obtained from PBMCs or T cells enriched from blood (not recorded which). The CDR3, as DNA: TGTGCCAGTAGTATTCGGGGGACAGGGGGCGCGAATGAAGCTTTCTTT. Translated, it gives CASSIRGTGGANEAFF.